The clone carrying this TCR beta chain has a handful of counts. The antigen is unknown. The sample originates from a study of beta chain features in type 1 diabetes. Study summary: Examination of sorted cells across all samples involved 100 million or so cells. The study's findings and limits: TCRB CDR3 length was moderately but significantly reduced in all four CD4+ subsets of Type 1 diabetes patients.

Germline CDR1 SQVTM, CDR2 ANQGSEA. The CDR3 consists of 13 residues. V gave up 7 bases and J gave up 5 bases, with 15 bases separating them. The whole isolated RNA underwent reverse transcription, so sequencing captured expressed TCRB transcripts. Assay: immunoSEQ multiplex PCR; the TCRdb copy retains only in-frame clones and omits some. The sample contains 150,000 to 200,000 clones, roughly 59% of which appear only once. V gene TRBV29-1 combines with J gene TRBJ2-1; a possible D gene is TRBD1 (5 bases). The specimen was naive CD4+ T cells from blood. The receptor was derived from a man aged 30 to 39 with type 1 diabetes. The CDR3 nucleotides read TGCAGCGCCGCGATTCAGGGTGACAATGAGCAGTTCTTC. It is translated as CSAAIQGDNEQFF.